This passage covers 31 T cell receptor beta chains from one sample sequenced in a study of blood T cell repertoires in COVID-19. Only in-frame clones appear in the TCRdb table, and some are missing; sequencing was by immunoSEQ multiplex PCR. The profile shows over 100,000 clones, approximately 90% of them singletons. Material for sequencing was peripheral blood. These receptor sequences come from a man aged 45-60 years with acute or convalescent COVID-19.

The rearrangement uses TRBV19 and TRBJ2-1; no definite D call. This CDR3 spans 14 amino acids. V lost 7 bases to trimming and J lost 0 bases, with 10 bases between them. Germline CDR1 LNHDA, CDR2 SQIVND (reference sequence). CDR3 in amino acids: CASTGRSSYNEQFF. CDR3 sequence (DNA): TGTGCCAGTACGGGTCGGAGCTCCTACAATGAGCAGTTCTTC.

The chain couples TRBV20-1 to TRBJ2-7, with D possibly matching TRBD1 (6 bases). The germline gives CDR1 DFQATT, CDR2 SNEGSKA (reference sequence). This CDR3 is built from 12 residues. V lost 3 bases and J 3 bases, leaving 9 bases between the germline ends. The CDR3 DNA sequence: TGCAGTGCTAGTCAGACAGGCTACGAGCAGTACTTC. Translated, it gives CSASQTGYEQYF.

DNA of the CDR3: TGTGCCAGCAACGTCGCCCCAGGGGACTATGGCTACACCTTC. Translation: CASNVAPGDYGYTF. The chain joins TRBV9 to TRBJ1-2; possible D gene TRBD1, 6 bases. V lost 6 bases and J lost 3, with 15 bases in between. The germline V gene encodes CDR1 SGDLS and CDR2 YYNGEE. The CDR3 has 14 residues. Full variable domain (outside the CDR3, taken from reference TRBV9 and TRBJ1-2): DSGVTQTPKHLITATGQRVTLRCSPRSGDLSVYWYQQSLDQGLQFLIQYYNGEERAKGNILERFSAQQFPDLHSELNLSSLELGDSALYFCASNVAPGDYGYTFGSGTRLTVV.

V and J are TRBV6-5 and TRBJ1-1; 7 bases align to TRBD1. The CDR3 covers 12 residues. Germline lookup yields CDR1 MNHEY and CDR2 SVGAGI. Losses at the gene ends were 6 bases for V and 8 bases for J; bases not matched to a gene: 6. The CDR3 spells CASSPVQGEAFF. CDR3 bases: TGTGCCAGCAGCCCCGTACAGGGGGAAGCTTTCTTT.

The chain recombines TRBV5-4 with TRBJ1-2, with 11 bases identical to TRBD1. The CDR3 covers 15 residues. CDR1 is SGHNT, CDR2 YYREEE, per germline (reference sequence). The V and J ends lost 4 bases and 5 bases, in that order; junction bases with no gene match: 7. This CDR3 reads CASSLPGTGGYGYTF. Written as DNA, the CDR3 is TGTGCCAGCAGCCTTCCTGGGACAGGGGGATATGGCTACACCTTC. Complete variable domain (other parts from reference TRBV5-4 and TRBJ1-2): ETGVTQSPTHLIKTRGQQVTLRCSSQSGHNTVSWYQQALGQGPQFIFQYYREEENGRGNFPPRFSGLQFPNYSSELNVNALELDDSALYLCASSLPGTGGYGYTFGSGTRLTVV.

This clone has a single count. The chain carries TRBV7-2 and TRBJ2-5; 10 nucleotides line up with TRBD2. The germline gives CDR1 SGHTA, CDR2 FQGNSA. The CDR3 is 16 residues long. Unmatched junction bases numbered 10, after V lost 4 bases and J lost 5 bases. CDR3 residues: CASSSSAGGPGETQYF. CDR3 DNA sequence: TGTGCCAGCAGCTCCTCAGCGGGAGGGCCGGGGGAGACCCAGTACTTC.

The chain links TRBV10-1 to TRBJ1-1; D call uncertain. This CDR3 has 14 amino acids. Trimming pared 1 base from V and 0 bases from J, leaving 6 bases between. Per germline, CDR1 WNHNN and CDR2 SYGVQD (reference sequence). Written as DNA, the CDR3 is TGCGCCAGCAGTGAGTTGGGCCTGAACACTGAAGCTTTCTTT. Protein product: CASSELGLNTEAFF.

V is TRBV5-5 and J is TRBJ1-2; D might be TRBD1 (5 bases). V was clipped by 0 bases and J by 5 bases, with 8 bases between them. Germline assignment: CDR1 SGHKS and CDR2 YYEKEE (reference sequence). CDR3 length: 13 residues. The CDR3: CASSLAPGYGYTF. The DNA of the CDR3 is TGTGCCAGCAGCTTGGCCCCAGGGTATGGCTACACCTTC.

The chain is built from TRBV19 and TRBJ1-2; TRBD1 might be the D (6 bases). This CDR3 region has 14 residues. V lost 8 bases and J lost 2, with 15 bases in between. In germline, CDR1 is LNHDA, CDR2 SQIVND (reference sequence). The CDR3 spells CASSSRTANYGYTF. Written as DNA, the CDR3 is TGTGCCAGTTCATCGCGGACAGCCAACTATGGCTACACCTTC.

The gene calls are TRBV11-2 and TRBJ1-3; D unresolved. This CDR3 region has 16 residues. Germline V lookup: CDR1 SGHAT, CDR2 FQNNGV. Trimming took 0 bases from V and 3 from J, leaving 12 bases between them. CDR3 sequence (DNA): TGTGCCAGCAGCTTAGATCTAGCGCCGGGTGGAAACACCATATATTTT. As protein: CASSLDLAPGGNTIYF.

V usage is TRBV5-5 and J usage is TRBJ1-1; tentative D call: TRBD1 (6 bases). The V end was cut by 0 bases, the J end by 5 bases, with 17 bases between. The CDR3 runs 16 residues. Germline CDR1 is SGHKS and CDR2 is YYEKEE (reference sequence). CDR3 amino acids: CASSLGGTRGGTEAFF. Written as DNA, the CDR3 is TGTGCCAGCAGCTTGGGAGGGACCAGGGGAGGGACTGAAGCTTTCTTT.

The V call is TRBV6-5, the J call TRBJ2-5; 11 bases line up with TRBD2. CDR3 length equals 15 residues. The junction had 3 bases not matched to a gene; V was cut back by 5 bases and J by 1 base. CDR1 and CDR2 from the germline V gene are MNHEY and SVGAGI. CDR3 region: CASSHGLAGQETQYF. CDR3 DNA sequence: TGTGCCAGCAGTCATGGACTAGCGGGCCAAGAGACCCAGTACTTC.

V gene TRBV18 combines with J gene TRBJ1-2, with TRBD1 identical over 9 bases. V trimming: 3 bases; J trimming: 4 bases; junction bases outside the gene matches: 9. The CDR3 runs to 16 residues. Germline CDR1 reads KGHSH; CDR2 reads LQKENI. CDR3: CASSPTGQGKGYGYTF. In DNA form, the CDR3 reads TGTGCCAGCTCACCCACGGGACAGGGAAAGGGCTATGGCTACACCTTC. The full variable domain, rest sourced from reference TRBV18 and TRBJ1-2, is NAGVMQNPRHLVRRRGQEARLRCSPMKGHSHVYWYRQLPEEGLKFMVYLQKENIIDESGMPKERFSAEFPKEGPSILRIQQVVRGDSAAYFCASSPTGQGKGYGYTFGSGTRLTVV.

This clone was seen only a few times. The chain links TRBV29-1 to TRBJ1-2, with TRBD1 matching over 8 bases. V lost 7 bases and J lost 3; bases outside the gene matches: 7. Germline V gives CDR1 SQVTM, CDR2 ANQGSEA. This CDR3 is built from 13 residues. The CDR3 DNA reads TGCAGCGCCAAGGACAGGGTCGACTATGGCTACACCTTC. This translates into CSAKDRVDYGYTF.

The chain combines TRBV5-1 with TRBJ1-2; 7 nucleotides line up with TRBD1. The trim removed 0 bases at V and 3 bases at J, leaving 11 bases unmatched. CDR3 length: 17 residues. Germline values: CDR1 SGHRS, CDR2 YFSETQ. For the CDR3, the DNA is TGCGCCAGCAGCTTGGGTGGAAGGGCAGGGGGACACTATGGCTACACCTTC. Translated, it gives CASSLGGRAGGHYGYTF.

The chain combines TRBV28 with TRBJ1-5; D unresolved. Germline V gene sequence: CDR1 MDHEN, CDR2 SYDVKM. The CDR3 has 15 amino acids. With 4 bases removed from V and 3 bases from J, the gap between germline ends came to 13 bases. This CDR3 is CASSSVSGYNQPQHF. The CDR3 coding sequence is TGTGCCAGCAGTTCAGTTTCGGGATACAATCAGCCCCAGCATTTT.

In this sample, this clone turned up once. This chain joins TRBV29-1 and TRBJ2-3; the D gene is possibly TRBD2 (5 bases). Germline lookup yields CDR1 SQVTM and CDR2 ANQGSEA. V shed 7 bases and J shed 9 bases, with 23 bases lying between them. This CDR3 contains 14 residues. In DNA form, the CDR3 reads TGCAGCGCCCACCCACCTCTCGGGGTTGGAACGCAGTATTTT. Protein sequence: CSAHPPLGVGTQYF.

CDR3 sequence: CASSYSGGEQYF. CDR3 sequence (DNA): TGTGCCAGCAGTTACTCGGGGGGCGAGCAGTACTTC. This chain links TRBV6-6 with TRBJ2-7; weak D call: TRBD2 (6 bases). Germline loops: CDR1 MNHNY, CDR2 SVGAGI (reference sequence). The CDR3 runs 12 residues. V was clipped by 0 bases and J by 6 bases, with 6 bases between them.

Comments on this clone: Within the sample, other DNA sequences also encode this same CDR3. The chain uses TRBV13 and TRBJ1-1, with TRBD1 matching 9 bases. The CDR3 extends over 14 amino acids. Germline V gene data show CDR1 as PRHDT and CDR2 as FYEKMQ (reference sequence). V lost 5 bases, J lost 1 base, and 2 bases stayed unmatched. The chain's CDR3 is CASSRGQGNTEAFF. The CDR3 DNA is TGTGCCAGCAGCCGGGGACAGGGGAACACTGAAGCTTTCTTT.

The chain combines TRBV5-6 with TRBJ2-3, with a possible D match to TRBD1 (5 bases). The germline V gene encodes CDR1 SGHDT and CDR2 YYEEEE. This CDR3 comprises 17 residues. V shed 0 bases and J shed 4 bases, with 18 bases lying between them. For the CDR3, the DNA is TGTGCCAGCAGCTTGGTAGGGCAGGGATCTATCGCAGATACGCAGTATTTT. Its translation is CASSLVGQGSIADTQYF.

This chain uses TRBV18 with TRBJ2-5; D not resolved. The CDR3 length is 11 residues. Looked up from germline, CDR1 is KGHSH and CDR2 is LQKENI. V was trimmed by 4 bases and J by 3 bases, leaving 3 bases between them. The CDR3 sequence is CASSLKETQYF. CDR3 nucleotide sequence: TGTGCCAGCTCACTTAAAGAGACCCAGTACTTC.

The rearrangement joins TRBV9 to TRBJ1-6; 8 positions match TRBD1. The ends lost 3 bases at V and 10 bases at J; junction bases unmatched: 12. This CDR3 contains 16 residues. The germline CDR1 and CDR2 sequences are SGDLS and YYNGEE. The CDR3 loop reads CASSAAGTGLGSPLHF. The CDR3 nucleotides are TGTGCCAGCAGCGCCGCCGGGACAGGCCTCGGATCACCCCTCCACTTT.

This clone has a handful of counts. This sequence joins TRBV5-1 and TRBJ2-3; TRBD2 aligns across 7 bases. CDR1 is SGHRS, CDR2 YFSETQ, per germline. The CDR3 is made up of 16 amino acids. V was clipped by 0 bases and J by 4 bases; unmatched bases: 8. The chain's CDR3 is CASSLAGAGVADTQYF. CDR3 DNA sequence: TGCGCCAGCAGCTTGGCCGGGGCGGGGGTCGCAGATACGCAGTATTTT.

The chain links TRBV7-9 to TRBJ1-2, with D unclear. Germline loops: CDR1 SEHNR, CDR2 FQNEAQ (reference sequence). The length of the CDR3 is 16 residues. Trimming left V 5 bases short and J 4 bases short, with 20 bases between. DNA for the CDR3: TGTGCCAGCAGCCCCGATTTAATTACAACCCCCTATGGCTACACCTTC. Protein product: CASSPDLITTPYGYTF.

The chain uses TRBV27 and TRBJ1-1, with D uncertain. Trimming cost V 6 bases and J 1 base, with 9 bases left between them. The CDR3 length is 13 residues. Looked up from germline, CDR1 is MNHEY and CDR2 is SMNVEV (reference sequence). The CDR3 region has the DNA TGTGCCAGCAGGGGCATCTCGAACACTGAAGCTTTCTTT. Translated: CASRGISNTEAFF.

The chain couples TRBV6-1 to TRBJ2-7; 10 positions agree with TRBD1. Germline V gene sequence: CDR1 MNHNS, CDR2 SASEGT. This CDR3 is 14 amino acids long. V shed 1 base and J 6 bases; nucleotides not matched to a gene: 3. The DNA for the CDR3 is TGTGCCAGCAGTGAAGTGCGGACAGGGGGCGAGCAGTACTTC. This sequence encodes CASSEVRTGGEQYF.

The rearrangement uses TRBV7-6 and TRBJ1-4; TRBD1 matches 8 bases. This CDR3 contains 15 residues. Trimming took 3 bases from V and 3 from J; bases not matched to a gene: 3. CDR1 SGHVS and CDR2 FNYEAQ come from the germline V gene. The CDR3 protein is CASSFRGQANEKLFF. The CDR3 nucleotides read TGTGCCAGCAGCTTCAGGGGGCAGGCTAATGAAAAACTGTTTTTT.

The chain has TRBV18 and TRBJ2-2; a weak D match, TRBD1 (5 bases). Trimming stripped 6 bases from V and 6 bases from J, with 11 bases between. The CDR3 has 13 amino acids. CDR1 is KGHSH, CDR2 LQKENI, per germline. CDR3 residues: CASSQPGSGELFF. The CDR3 DNA reads as TGTGCCAGCTCCCAACCAGGGTCCGGGGAGCTGTTTTTT.

The rearrangement joins TRBV6-1 to TRBJ2-7, with D possibly matching TRBD1 (5 bases). This CDR3 is built from 15 residues. Trimming shortened V by 1 base and J by 1 base, and 11 bases separated the two germline ends. The germline V gene encodes CDR1 MNHNS and CDR2 SASEGT. In DNA, the CDR3 is TGTGCCAGCAGTGAAGGGGGCCTAGGGTCCTACGAGCAGTACTTC. Its protein product is CASSEGGLGSYEQYF.

J is TRBJ2-2 and V is TRBV13, with 8 bases identical to TRBD2. This CDR3 comprises 19 residues. Germline-derived CDR1 and CDR2 are PRHDT and FYEKMQ (reference sequence). Trimming removed 4 bases from V and 6 bases from J; junction bases left unmatched: 19. CDR3 protein: CASSSLPYEAGASAGELFF. For the CDR3, the DNA is TGTGCCAGCAGCTCTCTCCCTTACGAAGCGGGAGCCTCGGCCGGGGAGCTGTTTTTT.

A few counts support this clone. The V call is TRBV7-9, the J call TRBJ1-3; no firm D call. V lost 6 bases, J lost 4 bases, and 10 bases lay in between. CDR3 length equals 13 residues. Germline V gives CDR1 SEHNR, CDR2 FQNEAQ (reference sequence). The CDR3 DNA sequence: TGTGCCAGCAGACCCACTGCAGGAAACACCATATATTTT. Protein sequence: CASRPTAGNTIYF.